This T cell receptor (beta chain) was sequenced during a study of T cell responses to AZD1222 COVID-19 vaccine. As for the study in general: Second-dose intervals near 4 or 12 weeks were combined.

Clones were sequenced by immunoSEQ multiplex PCR, and TCRdb holds only the in-frame ones, with some missing. Here the sample spans under 95,000 clones, approximately 89% being singletons. Between the trimmed V and J ends, which lost 8 bases and 3 bases, there was a span of 16 bases. This CDR3 has 14 residues. Germline-derived CDR1 and CDR2 are MDHEN and SYDVKM. A remark on this clone: What it binds is unknown.

General study results and limits: Spike-wide vaccine-associated CD4 TCRs dominated at 160-218 and 743-854. Clonal diversity may have been underestimated, and the donors were mostly white British, with more females than males.

The clonotype was recovered from an adult in good health. Sequencing was performed on peripheral blood, taken on day 0 of AZD1222 vaccination. The chain recombines TRBV28 with TRBJ1-1; D is perhaps TRBD1 (6 bases). CDR3 sequence (DNA): TGTGCCAGCTGGGGTCAGACAGGAGACACTGAAGCTTTCTTT. This encodes CASWGQTGDTEAFF. Complete variable domain (other parts from reference TRBV28 and TRBJ1-1): DVKVTQSSRYLVKRTGEKVFLECVQDMDHENMFWYRQDPGLGLRLIYFSYDVKMKEKGDIPEGYSVSREKKERFSLILESASTNQTSMYLCASWGQTGDTEAFFGQGTRLTVV.